The 2 T cell receptor beta chains given below trace back to one sample, sequenced in a study of CD8 T cells in ankylosing spondylitis. General study points: A TCR beta motif of 7 or 8 highly homologous variants appeared characteristic of ankylosing spondylitis blood.

One entry per CDR3 protein, called by TCRdb with MiXCR from the 5' RACE reads. The sample has 670,000 or so distinct CDR3 sequences, over 15% seen once. These receptors have no known antigen. Input material: blood, either unsorted or a sorted T cell fraction (not recorded which). These receptors all stem from a male donor with ankylosing spondylitis.

The chain uses TRBV12-3 or TRBV12-4 and TRBJ2-1; possibly TRBD2 for D (6 bases). The ends were cut back, 3 bases at V and 9 bases at J, with 21 bases in the middle. The CDR3 has 16 residues. Here the CDR3 reads CASSLTGTPFGSEQFF. Written as DNA, the CDR3 is TGTGCCAGCAGTTTGACCGGGACTCCCTTTGGTAGTGAGCAGTTCTTC.

V is TRBV20-1 and J is TRBJ2-3; TRBD2 agrees at 12 bases. V trimming: 6 bases; J trimming: 5 bases; junction bases outside the gene matches: 6. The CDR3 spans 14 residues. CDR1 is DFQATT, CDR2 SNEGSKA, per germline (reference sequence). The CDR3 DNA reads TGCAGTGCGGGTCCTAGCGGGAGGGGAGATACGCAGTATTTT. Its translation is CSAGPSGRGDTQYF.